A selection of T cell receptor beta chains follows, all from one sample in a study of OX40 agonist ivuxolimab in advanced cancers. TCRdb's copy holds only in-frame clones and misses some; the assay was immunoSEQ multiplex PCR. The repertoire consists of about 45,000 clones, with around nine tenths occurring once and the leading ten covering about 13%. The sequences come from CD4+ or CD8+ T cells sorted from blood, collected in a trial of the OX40 agonist ivuxolimab. These receptors were obtained from an adult with an advanced solid tumor such as melanoma, head and neck, liver or kidney cancer. The CDR3 runs from the conserved cysteine through the conserved F or W. Each record gives: J gene, V gene, clone size, D gene, CDR3 DNA, CDR3 protein. A D gene is named only where the DNA matches it firmly. For some rows the clone size is stated as once, few or many, or as a class when expanded; others skip it.

>TRBJ1-3|TRBV21-1|NA|NA
TGTGCCAGCATCCTGACCAGGGAGGTCCTCTCTGGAAACACCATATATTTT
CASILTREVLSGNTIYF
>TRBJ1-2|TRBV10-3|NA|NA
TGTGCCATCAGTGAAACCGGGCCAGGGGGCTACACCTTC
CAISETGPGGYTF
>TRBJ1-5|TRBV2|few|NA
TGTGCCAGCAGGGCGATTAATGCGCAGCCCCAGCATTTT
CASRAINAQPQHF
>TRBJ1-1|TRBV25-1|once|TRBD1
TGTGCCAGCAGTGGTAGGGGGCGGACTGAAGCTTTCTTT
CASSGRGRTEAFF
>TRBJ1-5|TRBV15|NA|NA
TGTGCCACCAGCAGAGATCTGTCAGGAAGTAGAACATTCAATCAGCCCCAGCATTTT
CATSRDLSGSRTFNQPQHF
>TRBJ1-4|TRBV6-1|NA|NA
TGTGCCAGCATATTTGGAGGGGTTGGGGAAAAACTGTTTTTT
CASIFGGVGEKLFF
>TRBJ2-7|TRBV7-6|NA|TRBD1
TGTGCCAGCAGCTCCGGACAGGGCGGTTACGAGCAGTACTTC
CASSSGQGGYEQYF
>TRBJ2-7|TRBV15|NA|NA
TGTGCCACCAGCAGACGAACGGTTCCCTACGAGCAGTACTTC
CATSRRTVPYEQYF
>TRBJ2-5|TRBV6-5|NA|NA
TGTGCCAGCAATCCCTGGGTAGGGGAAGAGACCCAGTACTTC
CASNPWVGEETQYF
>TRBJ2-7|TRBV28|NA|TRBD1
TGTGCCAGCAGAATGGGACAGGCCGCCTACGAGCAGTACTTC
CASRMGQAAYEQYF
>TRBJ2-3|TRBV6-1|NA|TRBD2
TGTGCCAGCAGTGAAGGGCTAGCGGGAGGCCCGAGGGATACGCAGTATTTT
CASSEGLAGGPRDTQYF
>TRBJ1-2|TRBV7-8|once|TRBD1
TGTGCCAGCAGCTTGAGATCCAGACAGGGACTTGGCTACACCTTC
CASSLRSRQGLGYTF
>TRBJ2-4|TRBV19|NA|TRBD2
TGTGCCGGTAGTACCGAGACTAGCGGGACTCTCCTAGCCAAAAACATTCAGTACTTC
CAGSTETSGTLLAKNIQYF
>TRBJ2-7|TRBV6-5|NA|NA
TGTGCCAGCAGCTCTCCCGGACAGAGCTCCTACGAGCAGTACTTC
CASSSPGQSSYEQYF
>TRBJ2-7|TRBV29-1|once|NA
TGCAGCGTTGATCGGGGTTCCGGTGAGCAGTACTTC
CSVDRGSGEQYF
>TRBJ2-3|TRBV5-1|NA|NA
TGCGCCAGCAGCGTTTCCGGGGGCCCAGATACGCAGTATTTT
CASSVSGGPDTQYF
>TRBJ2-7|TRBV5-1|NA|NA
TGCGCCAGCAGCTTGGACTGGGCTGTTACCTACGAGCAGTACTTC
CASSLDWAVTYEQYF
>TRBJ2-5|TRBV7-3|NA|NA
TGTGCCAGCAGCTTATTTGGCGGCAGCCCGTCGGAGACCCAGTACTTC
CASSLFGGSPSETQYF
>TRBJ1-1|TRBV4-1|NA|NA
TGCGCCAGCAGCCAAGATCGAGGGGGTTTGGCTTTCTTT
CASSQDRGGLAFF
>TRBJ1-5|TRBV19|few|NA
TGTGCCAGTAGTATAGTAAGGCAGCCAAATCAGCCCCAGCATTTT
CASSIVRQPNQPQHF
>TRBJ2-7|TRBV11-2|once|NA
TGTGCCAGCAGCTCCCACGGGAGCTCCTACGAGCAGTACTTC
CASSSHGSSYEQYF
>TRBJ2-5|TRBV9|NA|NA
TGTGCCAGCAGCGCCCGCCGGGACTCGGCTCAAGAGACCCAGTACTTC
CASSARRDSAQETQYF
>TRBJ2-7|TRBV5-1|NA|NA
TGCGCCAGCAGCCCGGCGGACTACGAGCAGTACTTC
CASSPADYEQYF
>TRBJ2-1|TRBV21-1|NA|NA
TGTGCCAGCAGCAAAAGAGACGGTTACAATGAGCAGTTCTTC
CASSKRDGYNEQFF
>TRBJ2-7|TRBV6-1|once|NA
TGTGCCAGCAGTGAATACTGGGACTACGAGCAGTACTTC
CASSEYWDYEQYF
>TRBJ1-5|TRBV10-3|NA|NA
TGTGCCACGCGTTTTGACATGAATAGCAATCAGCCCCAGCATTTT
CATRFDMNSNQPQHF
>TRBJ2-7|TRBV30|NA|NA
TGTGCCTGGAGTGTGGGGCCCGCGGCGTACTTC
CAWSVGPAAYF
>TRBJ1-2|TRBV28|NA|NA
TGTGCCAGCAGTTTAGGAATGGGGGGCTACACCTTC
CASSLGMGGYTF
>TRBJ2-3|TRBV5-1|NA|NA
TGCGCCAGCAGCTTCCAGGGCACAGATACGCAGTATTTT
CASSFQGTDTQYF
>TRBJ2-7|TRBV30|NA|TRBD2
TGTGCCTGGAGTGTGGGGGGGTCTCTTACGGTGCAGTACTTC
CAWSVGGSLTVQYF
>TRBJ2-5|TRBV19|NA|NA
TGTGCCAGTAGTCTACAAGAGACCCAGTACTTC
CASSLQETQYF
>TRBJ1-1|TRBV6-6|NA|NA
TGTGCCAGCAGTTATCAGGACGGGCGGAACACTGAAGCTTTCTTT
CASSYQDGRNTEAFF
>TRBJ2-1|TRBV7-6|once|NA
TGTGCCAGCAGCTTATTCAGGGAAAATGAGCAGTTCTTC
CASSLFRENEQFF
>TRBJ2-5|TRBV7-9|NA|NA
TGTGCCAGCAGCTACTCGGGGGAGACCCAGTACTTC
CASSYSGETQYF
>TRBJ2-1|TRBV5-5|NA|TRBD2
TGTGCCAACCGGGGGGAGGGCCCCCGGGAGCAGTTCTTC
CANRGEGPREQFF
>TRBJ2-6|TRBV7-9|NA|TRBD1
TGTGCCAGCAGCGATGGACAGGGTTGGTCTGGGGCCAACGTCCTGACTTTC
CASSDGQGWSGANVLTF
>TRBJ1-5|TRBV5-5|once|NA
TGTGCCAGCAGCACCTCGACAGGAACTAGCAATCAGCCCCAGCATTTT
CASSTSTGTSNQPQHF
>TRBJ2-5|TRBV15|NA|NA
TGTGCCACCCGCCCCGGACGCCAGGGCCGGGAGACCCAGTACTTC
CATRPGRQGRETQYF
>TRBJ2-5|TRBV15|NA|NA
TGTGCCACCAGCAGAGATCTCCAACGCCAAGAGACCCAGTACTTC
CATSRDLQRQETQYF
>TRBJ2-1|TRBV5-6|NA|TRBD2
TGTGCCAGCACACAGACTAGCGGGAGGGTCCGGGAATACAATGAGCAGTTCTTC
CASTQTSGRVREYNEQFF
>TRBJ1-5|TRBV7-3|NA|NA
TGTGCCAGCAGCTTAAAGGTAAGGGCACTTTATAGCAATCAGCCCCAGCATTTT
CASSLKVRALYSNQPQHF
>TRBJ2-6|TRBV9|NA|NA
TGTGCCAGCAGCGTAGTGTCCTCTGGGGCCAACGTCCTGACTTTC
CASSVVSSGANVLTF
>TRBJ1-1|TRBV7-9|NA|TRBD1
TGTGCCAGCAACTCAATCGGACAGGGCGGAACTGAAGCTTTCTTT
CASNSIGQGGTEAFF
>TRBJ2-5|TRBV10-1|NA|NA
TGCGCCAGCAGTGAGTCGGGAGTAACCCAGTACTTC
CASSESGVTQYF
>TRBJ1-1|TRBV6-6|once|NA
TGTGCCAGCAGTTACTCAGAGAACACTGAAGCTTTCTTT
CASSYSENTEAFF
>TRBJ2-7|TRBV18|NA|NA
TGTGCCAGCTCCAACGGCTACGAGCAGTACTTC
CASSNGYEQYF